Listed below are T cell receptor beta chains from one sample, sequenced in a study of blood T cell repertoires in COVID-19. Assay: immunoSEQ multiplex PCR; the TCRdb copy retains only in-frame clones and omits some. The sample has fewer than 350,000 clones; approximately 83% are singletons. The sequenced sample consisted of peripheral blood. These receptors were obtained from a young woman who had recovered from COVID-19. Each CDR3 is given with its conserved first and last residue. Fields, in order: J gene, V gene, D gene, CDR3 protein, CDR3 DNA. The D gene is left open where the match is weak.

>TRBJ2-7|TRBV5-4|-
CASSLAGDEQYF
TGTGCCAGCAGCTTGGCCGGGGACGAGCAGTACTTC
>TRBJ2-1|TRBV11-2|TRBD2
CASSALAGASDEQFF
TGTGCCAGCAGCGCACTAGCGGGAGCTAGCGATGAGCAGTTCTTC
>TRBJ1-2|TRBV21-1|-
CASSIWGGYTF
TGTGCCAGCAGCATATGGGGCGGCTACACCTTC
>TRBJ1-2|TRBV7-2|TRBD1
CASSPGTANYGYTF
TGTGCCAGCAGCCCTGGGACAGCTAACTATGGCTACACCTTC
>TRBJ1-1|TRBV6-6|-
CASSDSPAEAFF
TGTGCCAGCAGTGACAGTCCCGCTGAAGCTTTCTTT
>TRBJ2-3|TRBV12-3/TRBV12-4|-
CASSLEDTQYF
TGTGCCAGCAGTTTGGAGGATACGCAGTATTTT
>TRBJ1-6|TRBV18|-
CASSSNRDSPLHF
TGTGCCAGCTCCTCTAACAGGGATTCACCCCTCCACTTT
>TRBJ2-7|TRBV4-1|TRBD1
CASSSTRDRSYEQYF
TGCGCCAGCAGCTCTACCCGGGACAGATCCTACGAGCAGTACTTC
>TRBJ2-2|TRBV18|-
CASSEGRTGELFF
TGTGCCAGCTCGGAAGGGAGGACCGGGGAGCTGTTTTTT
>TRBJ2-3|TRBV24-1|TRBD2
CATSDPAGGTDTQYF
TGTGCCACCAGTGATCCGGCGGGAGGCACAGATACGCAGTATTTT
>TRBJ1-1|TRBV27|-
CASSSLAVLNTEAFF
TGTGCCAGCAGTTCCCTCGCGGTTTTAAACACTGAAGCTTTCTTT
>TRBJ1-1|TRBV10-3|-
CAIRNTGEAFF
TGTGCCATCAGAAACACCGGGGAAGCTTTCTTT
>TRBJ2-3|TRBV28|TRBD1
CASAQGVETDTQYF
TGTGCCAGCGCCCAGGGGGTGGAGACAGATACGCAGTATTTT
>TRBJ1-2|TRBV9|-
CASSVDTGNGYTF
TGTGCCAGCAGCGTAGACACAGGGAACGGCTACACCTTC
>TRBJ2-7|TRBV12-5|TRBD1
CASKAGTVSSYEQYF
TGTGCTAGTAAGGCCGGGACAGTAAGCTCCTACGAGCAGTACTTC
>TRBJ2-1|TRBV19|TRBD2
CASSFPRGSGTYNEQFF
TGTGCCAGTAGTTTCCCTCGAGGTAGCGGGACGTACAATGAGCAGTTCTTC
>TRBJ1-1|TRBV19|-
CASTGATEAFF
TGTGCCAGTACAGGGGCCACTGAAGCTTTCTTT
>TRBJ2-7|TRBV7-9|TRBD2
CASSSERERPYEQYF
TGTGCCAGCAGTTCCGAGCGGGAGAGGCCTTACGAGCAGTACTTC
>TRBJ2-3|TRBV7-3|TRBD2
CASSLWTSGSENTQYF
TGTGCCAGCAGCCTCTGGACTAGCGGGAGTGAAAATACGCAGTATTTT
>TRBJ2-1|TRBV9|TRBD2
CASSPRPGLAAYNEQFF
TGTGCCAGCAGCCCGCGACCGGGACTAGCAGCTTACAATGAGCAGTTCTTC